Described below is a single T cell receptor (beta chain) sequence and its context. Its antigen remains unidentified. This specimen belongs to a study of PD-1 blockade in classical Hodgkin lymphoma. Study outcomes and limitations: It was among complete responders that baseline diversity resembled that of newly diagnosed patients.

Following autologous stem cell transplantation, relapse occurred in every patient, and exposure to brentuximab vedotin varied. TCRdb's copy holds only in-frame clones and misses some; the assay was immunoSEQ multiplex PCR. This table holds tens of thousands of clones, 78% found once. Germline V gene sequence: CDR1 MNHNS, CDR2 SASEGT. The CDR3 consists of 13 residues. Losses at the gene ends were 8 bases for V and 3 bases for J; bases not matched to a gene: 1. This rearrangement joins TRBV6-1 to TRBJ2-3, with TRBD1 matching over 11 bases. The clonotype comes from a human donor with classical Hodgkin lymphoma. This sample comprised peripheral blood mononuclear cells (PBMCs), obtained at baseline. This CDR3 is CASGTGGTDTQYF. The CDR3 DNA sequence: TGTGCCAGCGGGACAGGGGGAACAGATACGCAGTATTTT.